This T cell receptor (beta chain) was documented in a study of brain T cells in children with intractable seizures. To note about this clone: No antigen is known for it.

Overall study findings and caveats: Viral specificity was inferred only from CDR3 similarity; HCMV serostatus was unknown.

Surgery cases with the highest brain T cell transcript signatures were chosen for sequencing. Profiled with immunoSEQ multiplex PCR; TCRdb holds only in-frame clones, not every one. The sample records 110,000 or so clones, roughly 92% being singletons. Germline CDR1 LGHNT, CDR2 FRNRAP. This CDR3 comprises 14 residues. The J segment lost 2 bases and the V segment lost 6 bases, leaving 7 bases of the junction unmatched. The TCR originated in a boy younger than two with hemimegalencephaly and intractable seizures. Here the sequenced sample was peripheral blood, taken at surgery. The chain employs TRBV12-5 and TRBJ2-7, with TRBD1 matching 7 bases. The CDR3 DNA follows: TGTGCTAGTGGCATAGGACAGGTACCCTACGAGCAGTACTTC. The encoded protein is CASGIGQVPYEQYF.